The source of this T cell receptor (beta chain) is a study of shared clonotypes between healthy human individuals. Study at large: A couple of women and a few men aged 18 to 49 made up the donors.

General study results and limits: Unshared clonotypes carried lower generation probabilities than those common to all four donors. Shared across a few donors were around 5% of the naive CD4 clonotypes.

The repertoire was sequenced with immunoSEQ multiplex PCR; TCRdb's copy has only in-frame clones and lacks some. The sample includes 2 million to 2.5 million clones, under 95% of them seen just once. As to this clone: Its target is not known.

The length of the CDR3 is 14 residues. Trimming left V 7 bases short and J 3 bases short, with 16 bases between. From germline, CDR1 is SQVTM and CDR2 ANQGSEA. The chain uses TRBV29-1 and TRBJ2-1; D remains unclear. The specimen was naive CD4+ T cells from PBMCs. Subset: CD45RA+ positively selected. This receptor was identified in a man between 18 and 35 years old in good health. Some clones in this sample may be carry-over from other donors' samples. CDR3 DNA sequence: TGCAGCGGCAACCCATATCCCCTCTACAATGAGCAGTTCTTC. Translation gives CSGNPYPLYNEQFF.